The clone carrying this T cell receptor beta chain appeared once. This sample stems from a study of technical replicates of blood from a few donors. This table comes from immunoSEQ multiplex PCR, and its TCRdb copy is limited to in-frame clones, with some not included. Of approximately 75,000 clones detected, about 97% appear once; the ten largest clones hold under 0.3%. The TCR was taken from a human donor in good health. Sequencing was performed on T cells isolated from PBMCs.

This chain's CDR3 is CAWSTAPRTEAFF. In DNA form, the CDR3 reads TGTGCCTGGAGTACGGCCCCGAGGACTGAAGCTTTCTTT. The chain is built from TRBV30 and TRBJ1-1; D unclear. Deletions cut 2 bases from V and 5 bases from J, with 12 bases between. The CDR3 totals 13 residues. Germline values: CDR1 GTSNPN, CDR2 SVGIG (reference sequence).